The sequence of this TCR beta chain was determined in a study of T cell changes during pregnancy in multiple sclerosis. Produced via immunoSEQ multiplex PCR; TCRdb's table is partial and in-frame only. The data contain 55,000 to 85,000 clones, roughly nine tenths of them singletons. Germline V CDR1 and CDR2: GTSNPN, SVGIG (reference sequence). V dropped 0 bases and J dropped 8 bases, with 13 bases sitting between them. The CDR3 is 14 residues long. Material: peripheral blood, obtained in the third trimester of pregnancy. The genes are TRBV30 and TRBJ1-4, with unresolved D. This receptor was identified in a female donor with multiple sclerosis, enrolled in a pregnancy study. CDR3 nucleotides: TGTGCCTGGAGTGTACGGGGAGGGAGCGAAAAACTGTTTTTT. Encoded protein: CAWSVRGGSEKLFF.